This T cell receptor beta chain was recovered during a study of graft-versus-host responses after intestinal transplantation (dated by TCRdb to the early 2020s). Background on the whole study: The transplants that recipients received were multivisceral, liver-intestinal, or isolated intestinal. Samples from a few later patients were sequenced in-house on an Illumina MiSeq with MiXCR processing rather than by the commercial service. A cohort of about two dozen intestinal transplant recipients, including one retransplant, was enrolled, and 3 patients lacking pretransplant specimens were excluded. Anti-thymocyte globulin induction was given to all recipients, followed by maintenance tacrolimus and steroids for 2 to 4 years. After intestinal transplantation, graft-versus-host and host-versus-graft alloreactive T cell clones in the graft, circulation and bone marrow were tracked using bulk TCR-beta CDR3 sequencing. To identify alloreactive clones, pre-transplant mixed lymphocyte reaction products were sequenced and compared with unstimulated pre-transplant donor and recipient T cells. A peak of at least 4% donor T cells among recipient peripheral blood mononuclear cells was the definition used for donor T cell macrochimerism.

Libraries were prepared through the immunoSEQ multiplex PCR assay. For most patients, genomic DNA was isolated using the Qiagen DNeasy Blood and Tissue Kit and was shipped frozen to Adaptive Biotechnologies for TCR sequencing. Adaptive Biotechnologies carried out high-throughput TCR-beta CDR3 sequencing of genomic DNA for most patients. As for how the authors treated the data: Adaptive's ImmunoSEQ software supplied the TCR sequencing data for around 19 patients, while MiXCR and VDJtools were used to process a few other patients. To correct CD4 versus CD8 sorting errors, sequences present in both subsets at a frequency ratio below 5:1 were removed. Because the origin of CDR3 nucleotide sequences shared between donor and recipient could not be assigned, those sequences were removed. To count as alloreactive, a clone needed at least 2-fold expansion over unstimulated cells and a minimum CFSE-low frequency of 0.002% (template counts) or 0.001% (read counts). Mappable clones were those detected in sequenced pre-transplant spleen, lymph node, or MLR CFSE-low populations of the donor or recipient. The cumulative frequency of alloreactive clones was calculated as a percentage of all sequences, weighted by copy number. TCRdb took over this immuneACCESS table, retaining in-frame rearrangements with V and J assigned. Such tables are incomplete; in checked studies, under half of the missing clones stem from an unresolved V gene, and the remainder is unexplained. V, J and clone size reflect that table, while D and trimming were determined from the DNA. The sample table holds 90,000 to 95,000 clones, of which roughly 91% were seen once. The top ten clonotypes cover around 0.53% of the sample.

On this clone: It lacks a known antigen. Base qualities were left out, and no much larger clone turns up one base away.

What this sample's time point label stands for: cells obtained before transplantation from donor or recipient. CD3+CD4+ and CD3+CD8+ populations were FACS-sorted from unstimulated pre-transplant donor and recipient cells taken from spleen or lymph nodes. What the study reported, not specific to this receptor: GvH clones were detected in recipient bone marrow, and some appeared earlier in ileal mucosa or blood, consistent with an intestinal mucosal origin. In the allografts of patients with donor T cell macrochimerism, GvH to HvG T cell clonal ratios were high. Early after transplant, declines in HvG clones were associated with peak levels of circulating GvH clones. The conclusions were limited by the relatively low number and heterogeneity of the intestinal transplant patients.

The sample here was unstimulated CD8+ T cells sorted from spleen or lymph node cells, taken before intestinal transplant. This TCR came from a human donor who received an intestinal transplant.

The CDR3 reads as follows: CASSLFGLAGPYEQYF. The DNA sequence is given as TGTGCCAGCAGCTTATTCGGACTAGCGGGCCCCTACGAGCAGTACTTC. The chain is assembled from TRBV7-8 and TRBJ2-7, with TRBD2 identical over 11 junction bases. Its CDR3 holds 16 amino acids, cysteine through phenylalanine. Only the CDR3 portion is preserved as DNA: 48 bases, with reading frame beginning at the first base. Via the germline V gene, CDR1 is SGHVS and CDR2 FQNEAQ. V is cut back by 2 bases and J by 2 bases, with 5 bases in the junction unmatched.